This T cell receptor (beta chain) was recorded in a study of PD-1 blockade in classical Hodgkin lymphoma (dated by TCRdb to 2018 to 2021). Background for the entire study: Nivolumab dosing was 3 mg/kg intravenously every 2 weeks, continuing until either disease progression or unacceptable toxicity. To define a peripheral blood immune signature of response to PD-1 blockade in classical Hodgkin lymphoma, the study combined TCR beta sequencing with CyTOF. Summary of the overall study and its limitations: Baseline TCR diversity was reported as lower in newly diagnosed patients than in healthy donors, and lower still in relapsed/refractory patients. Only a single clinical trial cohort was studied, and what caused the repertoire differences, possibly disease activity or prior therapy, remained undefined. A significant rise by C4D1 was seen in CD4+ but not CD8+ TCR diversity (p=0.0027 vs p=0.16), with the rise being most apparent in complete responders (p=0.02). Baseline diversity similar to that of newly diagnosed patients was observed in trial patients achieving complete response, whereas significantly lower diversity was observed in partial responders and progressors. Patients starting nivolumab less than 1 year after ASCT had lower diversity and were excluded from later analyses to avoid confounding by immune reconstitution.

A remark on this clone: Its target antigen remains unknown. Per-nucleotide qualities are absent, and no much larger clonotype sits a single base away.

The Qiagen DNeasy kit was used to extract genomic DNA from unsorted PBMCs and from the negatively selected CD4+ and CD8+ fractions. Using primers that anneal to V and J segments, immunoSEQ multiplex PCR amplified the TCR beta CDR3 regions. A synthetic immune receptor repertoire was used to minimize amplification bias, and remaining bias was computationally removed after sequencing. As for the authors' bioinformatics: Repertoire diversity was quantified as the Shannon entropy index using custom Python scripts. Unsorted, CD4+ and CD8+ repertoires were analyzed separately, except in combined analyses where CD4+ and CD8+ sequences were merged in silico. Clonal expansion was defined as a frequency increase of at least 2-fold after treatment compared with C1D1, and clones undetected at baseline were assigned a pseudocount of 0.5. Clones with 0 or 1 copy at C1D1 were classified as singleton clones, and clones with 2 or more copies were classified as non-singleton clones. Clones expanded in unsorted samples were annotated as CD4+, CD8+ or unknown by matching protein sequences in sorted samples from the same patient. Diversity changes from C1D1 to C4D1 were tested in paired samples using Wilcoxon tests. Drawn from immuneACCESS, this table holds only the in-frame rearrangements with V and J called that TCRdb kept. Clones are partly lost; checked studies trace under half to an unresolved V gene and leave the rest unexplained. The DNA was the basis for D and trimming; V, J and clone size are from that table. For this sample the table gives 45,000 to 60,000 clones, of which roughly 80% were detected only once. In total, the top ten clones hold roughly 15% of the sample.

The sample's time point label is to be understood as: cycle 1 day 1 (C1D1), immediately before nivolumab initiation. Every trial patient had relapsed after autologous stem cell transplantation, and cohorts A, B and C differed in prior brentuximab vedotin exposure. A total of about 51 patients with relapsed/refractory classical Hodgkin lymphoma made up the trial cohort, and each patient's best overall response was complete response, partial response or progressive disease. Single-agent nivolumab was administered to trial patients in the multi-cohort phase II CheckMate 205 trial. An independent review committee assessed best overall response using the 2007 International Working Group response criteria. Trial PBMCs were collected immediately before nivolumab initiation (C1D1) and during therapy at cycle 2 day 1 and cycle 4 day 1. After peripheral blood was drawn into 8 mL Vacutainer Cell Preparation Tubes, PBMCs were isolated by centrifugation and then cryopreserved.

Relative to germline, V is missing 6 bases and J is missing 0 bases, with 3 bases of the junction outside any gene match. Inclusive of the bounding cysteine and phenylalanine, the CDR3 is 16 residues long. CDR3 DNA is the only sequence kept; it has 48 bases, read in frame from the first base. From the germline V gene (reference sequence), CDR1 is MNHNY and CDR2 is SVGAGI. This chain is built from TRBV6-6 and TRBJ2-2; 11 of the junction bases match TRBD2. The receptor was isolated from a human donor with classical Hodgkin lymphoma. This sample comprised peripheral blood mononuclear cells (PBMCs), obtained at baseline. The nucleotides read TGTGCCAGCAGCCGGGGACTAGCGGCGAACACCGGGGAGCTGTTTTTT. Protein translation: CASSRGLAANTGELFF.